A selection of T cell receptor beta chains follows, all from one sample in a study of blood T cell repertoires in COVID-19. TCRdb's table, derived via immunoSEQ multiplex PCR, lists solely in-frame clones and lacks some. Counted here are about 310,000 clones, about 90% occurring once; the ten biggest clones make up more than 9%. Material: PBMCs or T cells enriched from blood (not recorded which). These TCRs come from a woman in her 30s who had recovered from COVID-19. CDR3s include the opening cysteine and the closing phenylalanine or tryptophan. The order of the fields is clone size, V gene, J gene, D gene, CDR3 DNA, CDR3 protein. D genes are given only for firm matches. Only part of the rows carry a size: once, few, many, or a class if the clone is expanded.

NA	TRBV9	TRBJ2-7	TRBD1	TGTGCCAGCAGCGTTTCAGACAGGGCCTACGAGCAGTACTTC	CASSVSDRAYEQYF
NA	TRBV6-2/TRBV6-3	TRBJ2-3	NA	TGTGCCAGCAGTTACGACGAGCGGAAAGATACGCAGTATTTT	CASSYDERKDTQYF
once	TRBV5-1	TRBJ2-1	NA	TGCGCCAGCAGCTTTCATGGCGGGACCCCCTACAATGAGCAGTTCTTC	CASSFHGGTPYNEQFF
once	TRBV15	TRBJ2-5	NA	TGTGCCACCAGCCCTATTTCGGGGGGCGGGTACCAAGAGACCCAGTACTTC	CATSPISGGGYQETQYF
NA	TRBV29-1	TRBJ1-2	NA	TGCAGCGTTGAGCGCAGGCTCAGTGGGTTAGGCTACACCTTC	CSVERRLSGLGYTF
NA	TRBV19	TRBJ1-1	NA	TGTGCCAGTAGTTCTAAAGACGGGGGGGGCACTGAAGCTTTCTTT	CASSSKDGGGTEAFF
NA	TRBV18	TRBJ1-6	NA	TGTGCCAGCTCACCATACGACAGAAATAATTCACCCCTCCACTTT	CASSPYDRNNSPLHF
NA	TRBV6-2/TRBV6-3	TRBJ2-5	NA	TGTGCCAGCAGTTACGAAGGACTCTTTGAGACCCAGTACTTC	CASSYEGLFETQYF
NA	TRBV28	TRBJ2-1	NA	TGTGCCAGCAGTTACAGGGAGCCCTACAATGAGCAGTTCTTC	CASSYREPYNEQFF
NA	TRBV27	TRBJ1-3	NA	TGTGCCAGCAGCGTCGGGGGTAACTCTGGAAACACCATATATTTT	CASSVGGNSGNTIYF
once	TRBV27	TRBJ2-5	TRBD2	TGTGCCAGTCGGACTAGCGGGGGCACGGCCCAGTACTTC	CASRTSGGTAQYF
NA	TRBV5-1	TRBJ1-6	TRBD1	TGCGCCAGCAGCTCCGGGACAGGACGATATAATTCACCCCTCCACTTT	CASSSGTGRYNSPLHF
NA	TRBV7-2	TRBJ2-7	TRBD1	TGTGCCAGCAGCTTAGGACAGGGGGCCTACGAGCAGTACTTC	CASSLGQGAYEQYF
NA	TRBV3-1/TRBV3-2	TRBJ1-4	NA	TGTGCCAGCAGCCATCGCAGGATTGCAACTAATGAAAAACTGTTTTTT	CASSHRRIATNEKLFF
once	TRBV5-1	TRBJ2-7	TRBD2	TGCGCCAGCAGCTGGGGACTAGCGGTAAACTACGAGCAGTACTTC	CASSWGLAVNYEQYF
few	TRBV30	TRBJ1-3	TRBD1	TGTGCCTGGAGAAGGGACAGAACTGGAAACACCATATATTTT	CAWRRDRTGNTIYF
NA	TRBV5-6	TRBJ2-2	TRBD2	TGTGCCAGCAGCGGAGGACTAGCGGCCACCGGGGAGCTGTTTTTT	CASSGGLAATGELFF
NA	TRBV30	TRBJ2-1	NA	TGTGCCTGCAGGGCTTGGTCCTACAATGAGCAGTTCTTC	CACRAWSYNEQFF
NA	TRBV10-3	TRBJ1-2	TRBD1	TGTGCCATCAGTAGACAGGGTTATGGCTACACCTTC	CAISRQGYGYTF
once	TRBV19	TRBJ2-6	NA	TGTGCCAGTAGGACAACACGGGAGACGGACGTCCTGACTTTC	CASRTTRETDVLTF
NA	TRBV19	TRBJ2-5	NA	TGTGCCAGTAGTATTTCACTCGGGGTACCTTCGGGGACCCAGTACTTC	CASSISLGVPSGTQYF
few	TRBV6-1	TRBJ1-5	NA	TGTGCCAGCAGTGTGGCAGGGTTTGATAGCAATCAGCCCCAGCATTTT	CASSVAGFDSNQPQHF
NA	TRBV6-6	TRBJ2-3	NA	TGTGCCAGCAATCGGGACAATACAGATACGCAGTATTTT	CASNRDNTDTQYF
NA	TRBV2	TRBJ2-3	NA	TGTGCCAGCAGCGGGGAACTCACAGATACGCAGTATTTT	CASSGELTDTQYF
NA	TRBV7-9	TRBJ2-3	TRBD2	TGTGCCAGCAGCCTTGGACTAGCGGACACAGATACGCAGTATTTT	CASSLGLADTDTQYF
NA	TRBV25-1	TRBJ2-3	NA	TGTGCCAGCAGTGCCTTACTAGCAAGTACGCAGTATTTT	CASSALLASTQYF
NA	TRBV1	TRBJ2-1	NA	TGCACCAGCAGCCTCATCCGCGGGAAGTCATACAATGAGCAGTTCTTC	CTSSLIRGKSYNEQFF